The 20 T cell receptor beta chains in this list originate from one sample, sequenced in a study of vaccination effects on CD4 cells after COVID-19. Their target antigens are unknown. ViraFEST assay sequencing came after antigen-specific CD4+ T cells were expanded with viral peptide pools. Culture lasted over 9 days before CD4+ T cell isolation. All study participants received two doses of BNT162b2 or mRNA-1273 vaccine. Only in-frame clones appear in the TCRdb table, and some are missing; sequencing was by immunoSEQ multiplex PCR. The table includes about 69,000 clones, 76% detected once. This sample comprised CD4+ T cells from PBMCs cultured with HCoV-OC43 spike peptides, obtained after COVID-19 vaccination. Noted subset: HCoV-OC43 spike overlapping peptide pool stimulation. The receptors here all came from a human donor who received a COVID-19 vaccine.

There are a few counts of this clone. The chain is built from TRBV5-8 and TRBJ2-3; 11 positions agree with TRBD2. The CDR3 contains 14 residues. V was pared by 8 bases and J by 4 bases, with 6 bases of the junction left unmatched. The germline CDR1 and CDR2 sequences are SGHTS and YDEGEE. The CDR3 reads CASPTSGGADTQYF. Here the CDR3 DNA reads TGTGCCAGTCCTACTAGCGGGGGCGCAGATACGCAGTATTTT.

The chain employs TRBV5-6 and TRBJ2-7; possible D gene TRBD2, 5 bases. The CDR3 totals 12 residues. The V end was cut by 0 bases, the J end by 4 bases, with 5 bases between. Germline assignment: CDR1 SGHDT and CDR2 YYEEEE. The CDR3 here is CASSLGGYEQYV. DNA for the CDR3: TGTGCCAGCAGCTTGGGCGGGTACGAGCAGTACGTC.

In its sample, this clone was seen once. This rearrangement joins TRBV18 to TRBJ1-4; D is unresolved. CDR3 size: 13 residues. CDR1 and CDR2 from the germline V gene are KGHSH and LQKENI. V lost 2 bases to trimming and J lost 5 bases, with 6 bases between them. CDR3 nucleotide sequence: TGTGCCAGCTCACCATATGTGAATGAAAAACTGTTTTTT. Translating it yields CASSPYVNEKLFF.

V gene TRBV19 combines with J gene TRBJ1-4; 7 nucleotides agree with TRBD1. The CDR3 has 16 amino acids. V lost 4 bases, J lost 7 bases, and 12 bases stayed unmatched. Germline CDR1 is LNHDA and CDR2 is SQIVND (reference sequence). CDR3 in amino acids: CASSKQGLGVGEKLFF. The CDR3 DNA sequence: TGTGCCAGTAGTAAACAGGGGTTGGGTGTCGGTGAAAAACTGTTTTTT.

The chain recombines TRBV5-1 with TRBJ1-1; TRBD1 might be the D (6 bases). This CDR3 region has 14 residues. Germline V gene lookup returns CDR1 SGHRS and CDR2 YFSETQ. The V and J ends lost 4 bases and 0 bases respectively, with 10 bases between them. The CDR3 loop is CASSVDSMNTEAFF. Here the CDR3 DNA reads TGCGCCAGCAGCGTGGACAGCATGAACACTGAAGCTTTCTTT.

The chain is built from TRBV24-1 and TRBJ2-1; 8 nucleotides align to TRBD1. After removal of 3 bases from V and 8 bases from J, the junction contained 8 bases not matched to a gene. CDR3 size: 15 residues. CDR1 is KGHDR, CDR2 SFDVKD, per germline. CDR3 nucleotides: TGTGCCACCAGTGATGCCGGGACAGGAGGGGATGAGCAGTTCTTC. As protein: CATSDAGTGGDEQFF.

This chain joins TRBV29-1 and TRBJ2-3; 8 nucleotides agree with TRBD2. The CDR3 length is 17 residues. The trim removed 1 base at V and 1 base at J, leaving 10 bases unmatched. CDR1 is SQVTM, CDR2 ANQGSEA, per germline. The CDR3 region is CSVEGGGGHFRTDTQYF. In DNA, the CDR3 is TGCAGCGTTGAAGGAGGCGGGGGGCATTTTCGCACAGATACGCAGTATTTT.

This rearrangement joins TRBV29-1 to TRBJ2-1; 9 bases are a match to TRBD2. CDR1 and CDR2 from the germline V gene are SQVTM and ANQGSEA. This CDR3 is 14 amino acids long. V gave up 7 bases and J gave up 9 bases; unmatched junction bases: 13. DNA for the CDR3: TGCAGCGCCCGTGGGGCGGGGGGGCCGGGTGAGCAGTTCTTC. This codes for CSARGAGGPGEQFF.

This clone was observed a handful of times. The V gene is TRBV10-3, the J gene TRBJ2-3, with 7 bases identical to TRBD1. V lost 6 bases, J lost 1 base, and 1 base stayed unmatched. The CDR3 consists of 13 residues. Looked up from germline, CDR1 is ENHRY and CDR2 is SYGVKD. The CDR3 spells CAISGTGTDTQYF. The CDR3 bases are TGTGCCATCAGCGGGACAGGCACAGATACGCAGTATTTT.

V usage is TRBV6-5 and J usage is TRBJ1-3, with unresolved D. The CDR3 runs 16 residues. CDR1 is MNHEY and CDR2 is SVGAGI in the germline V gene. Trimming cost V 0 bases and J 0 bases, with 9 bases left between them. The CDR3 protein is CASSYSTHSSGNTIYF. DNA for the CDR3: TGTGCCAGCAGTTACTCGACCCACAGCTCTGGAAACACCATATATTTT.

The chain is built from TRBV19 and TRBJ2-5; D is possibly TRBD1 (5 bases). This CDR3 comprises 14 residues. In germline, CDR1 is LNHDA, CDR2 SQIVND (reference sequence). Trimming removed 0 bases from V and 3 bases from J, with 8 bases in between. CDR3 sequence (DNA): TGTGCCAGTAGTATAGACAGGGTAAAAGAGACCCAGTACTTC. Protein: CASSIDRVKETQYF. The full variable domain, completed using reference TRBV19 and TRBJ2-5, is DGGITQSPKYLFRKEGQNVTLSCEQNLNHDAMYWYRQDPGQGLRLIYYSQIVNDFQKGDIAEGYSVSREKKESFPLTVTSAQKNPTAFYLCASSIDRVKETQYFGPGTRLLVL.

This sequence joins TRBV30 and TRBJ1-1; a weak D match, TRBD1 (5 bases). CDR3 length: 13 residues. V lost 8 bases and J 4 bases, leaving 17 bases between the germline ends. Germline assignment: CDR1 GTSNPN and CDR2 SVGIG (reference sequence). CDR3: CARKPPGTTEAFF. In DNA form, the CDR3 reads TGTGCCCGAAAACCCCCCGGGACCACTGAAGCTTTCTTT.

The chain is built from TRBV12-3 or TRBV12-4 and TRBJ1-2; maybe TRBD1 (6 bases). The V end was cut by 3 bases, the J end by 6 bases, with 11 bases between. This CDR3 spans 13 amino acids. CDR3 sequence: CASSFLRGDGYTF. The CDR3 DNA is TGTGCCAGCAGTTTTTTGAGGGGGGATGGCTACACCTTC.

This chain joins TRBV9 and TRBJ2-5; 9 nucleotides align to TRBD2. Trimming cost V 0 bases and J 2 bases; bases outside gene matches: 11. The CDR3 has 18 residues. Germline lookup yields CDR1 SGDLS and CDR2 YYNGEE. The CDR3 coding sequence is TGTGCCAGCAGCGTAGGATCCGGGGCGGGGGGGTTACAAGAGACCCAGTACTTC. Translating gives CASSVGSGAGGLQETQYF.

This chain links TRBV7-2 with TRBJ1-2; 8 bases fit TRBD1. V trimming: 5 bases; J trimming: 2 bases; junction bases outside the gene matches: 10. From germline, CDR1 is SGHTA and CDR2 FQGNSA. This CDR3 is built from 16 residues. This CDR3 reads CASSQTRTGINYGYTF. The CDR3 DNA sequence: TGTGCCAGCAGCCAAACTCGGACAGGGATAAACTATGGCTACACCTTC.

J is TRBJ2-3 and V is TRBV5-8, with D possibly TRBD2 on 6 matching bases. Trimming took off 7 bases at V and 6 bases at J, with 21 bases between the two ends. This CDR3 has 15 residues. From germline, CDR1 is SGHTS and CDR2 YDEGEE. Here the CDR3 DNA reads TGTGCCAGCCCACACCTCTTTCGGGGGAGTGATACGCAGTATTTT. Translating it yields CASPHLFRGSDTQYF.

This clone was recorded once. Lacking the conserved final phenylalanine or tryptophan, this CDR3 likely reflects a read error. The limits of the CDR3 on the DNA are not certain, so only TCRdb's listed CDR3 is given. V is TRBV3-1 (or the pseudogene TRBV3-2) and J is TRBJ2-3; the table's TRBD2 call for D was not verified on the DNA. The CDR3 is 14 residues long, counting both termini. Germline V gene sequence: CDR1 LGHDT, CDR2 YNNKEL (reference sequence). CDR3 protein: CASSQDPGTSPTAL.

The J gene is TRBJ2-7, the V gene TRBV6-2 or TRBV6-3; D remains ambiguous. CDR1 and CDR2 from the germline V gene are MNHEY and SVGEGT. The CDR3 totals 16 residues. V lost 3 bases and J 3 bases, leaving 18 bases between the germline ends. The CDR3: CASSYNRRLVSYEQYV. The CDR3 DNA reads as TGTGCCAGCAGTTATAACCGCCGGCTCGTGAGCTACGAGCAGTACGTC.

The chain links TRBV19 to TRBJ1-2, with 11 bases that match TRBD1. The V gene's germline CDR1 is LNHDA and CDR2 SQIVND (reference sequence). The CDR3 runs 14 residues. V gave up 6 bases and J gave up 2 bases; unmatched junction bases: 2. For the CDR3, the DNA is TGTGCCAGTAGAGGGACAGGGGGAAACTATGGCTACACCTTC. Protein sequence: CASRGTGGNYGYTF.

This sequence joins TRBV18 and TRBJ2-7; D may correspond to TRBD1 or TRBD2 (5 bases each). The CDR3 covers 15 residues. Germline V gene data show CDR1 as KGHSH and CDR2 as LQKENI. Between the trimmed V and J ends, which lost 4 bases and 4 bases, there was a span of 17 bases. DNA for the CDR3: TGTGCCAGCTCACGGAATACAGGATGGGAGTACGAGCAGTACGTC. Translation: CASSRNTGWEYEQYV.